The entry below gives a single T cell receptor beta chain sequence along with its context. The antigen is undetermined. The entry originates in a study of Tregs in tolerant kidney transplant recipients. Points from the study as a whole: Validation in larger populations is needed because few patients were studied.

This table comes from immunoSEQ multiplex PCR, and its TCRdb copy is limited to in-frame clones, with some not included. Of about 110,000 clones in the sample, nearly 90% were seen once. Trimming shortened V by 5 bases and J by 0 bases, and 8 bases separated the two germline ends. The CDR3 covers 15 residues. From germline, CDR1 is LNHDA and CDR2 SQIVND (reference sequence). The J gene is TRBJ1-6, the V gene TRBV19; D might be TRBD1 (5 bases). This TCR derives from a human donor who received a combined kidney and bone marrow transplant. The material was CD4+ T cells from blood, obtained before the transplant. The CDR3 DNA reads TGTGCCAGTAGTCTCCAGGGCTCCTATAATTCACCCCTCCACTTT. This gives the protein CASSLQGSYNSPLHF.